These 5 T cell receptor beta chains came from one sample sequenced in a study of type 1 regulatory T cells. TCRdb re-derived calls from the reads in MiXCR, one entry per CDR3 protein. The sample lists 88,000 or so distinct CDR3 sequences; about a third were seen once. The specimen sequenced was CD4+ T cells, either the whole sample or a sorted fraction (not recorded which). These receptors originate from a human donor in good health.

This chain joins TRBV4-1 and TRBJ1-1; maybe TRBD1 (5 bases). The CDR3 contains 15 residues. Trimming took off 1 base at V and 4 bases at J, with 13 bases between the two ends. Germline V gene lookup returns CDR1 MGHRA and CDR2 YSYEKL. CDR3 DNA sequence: TGCGCCAGCAGCCAAGGTCCCCCTGGGGGCACTGAAGCTTTCTTT. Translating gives CASSQGPPGGTEAFF.

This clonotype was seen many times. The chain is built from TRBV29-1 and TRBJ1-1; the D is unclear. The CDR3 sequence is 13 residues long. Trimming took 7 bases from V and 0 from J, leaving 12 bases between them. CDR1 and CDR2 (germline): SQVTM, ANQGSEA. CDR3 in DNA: TGCAGCGGGAGACTGACCATGAACACTGAAGCTTTCTTT. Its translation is CSGRLTMNTEAFF.

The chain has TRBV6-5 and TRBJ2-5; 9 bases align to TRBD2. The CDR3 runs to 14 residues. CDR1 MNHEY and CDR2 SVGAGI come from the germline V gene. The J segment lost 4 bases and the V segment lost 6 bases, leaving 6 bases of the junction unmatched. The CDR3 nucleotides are TGTGCCAGCAGCTACCAAGCGGGAGGAGAGACCCAGTACTTC. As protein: CASSYQAGGETQYF.

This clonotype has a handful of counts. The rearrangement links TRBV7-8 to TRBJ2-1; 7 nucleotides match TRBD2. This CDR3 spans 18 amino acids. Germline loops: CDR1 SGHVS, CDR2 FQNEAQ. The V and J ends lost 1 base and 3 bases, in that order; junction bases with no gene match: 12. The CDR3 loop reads CASSLVIVAGIGYNEQFF. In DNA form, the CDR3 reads TGTGCCAGCAGCTTAGTAATAGTAGCGGGCATCGGCTACAATGAGCAGTTCTTC. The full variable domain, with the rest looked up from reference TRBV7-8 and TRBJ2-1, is GAGVSQSPRYKVAKRGQDVALRCDPISGHVSLFWYQQALGQGPEFLTYFQNEAQLDKSGLPSDRFFAERPEGSVSTLKIQRTQQEDSAVYLCASSLVIVAGIGYNEQFFGPGTRLTVL.

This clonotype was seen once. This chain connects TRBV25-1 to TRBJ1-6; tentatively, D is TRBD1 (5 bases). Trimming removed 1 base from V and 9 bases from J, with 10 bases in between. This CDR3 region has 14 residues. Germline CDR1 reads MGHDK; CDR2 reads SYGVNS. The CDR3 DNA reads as TGTGCCAGCAGTGAATCAGGGTATGGTTCACCCCTCCACTTT. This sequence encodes CASSESGYGSPLHF.